There are a few counts of the clone carrying this T cell receptor (beta chain). The data derive from a study of cytomegalovirus exposure and HLA in healthy donors. The CDR3 is 18 residues long. The junction had 10 bases not matched to a gene; V was cut back by 2 bases and J by 4 bases. CDR1 and CDR2 (germline): KGHSH, LQKENI. A multiplex PCR was run with 60 Vbeta primers and 13 Jbeta primers. Clones were read by immunoSEQ multiplex PCR, and TCRdb kept only the in-frame ones, dropping some. The sample includes approximately 170,000 clones, 82% of them seen just once. This chain links TRBV18 with TRBJ2-5, with TRBD2 matching 13 bases. The material sequenced was PBMCs. This clonotype originated in a male donor in good health and CMV-seronegative. The CDR3 sequence is CASSPGTSGRAPPETQYF. CDR3 sequence (DNA): TGTGCCAGCTCACCAGGCACTAGCGGGAGGGCCCCCCCAGAGACCCAGTACTTC.